The clone carrying this T cell receptor beta chain was seen at least ten times. The antigen remains unidentified. Between the trimmed V and J ends, which lost 3 bases and 6 bases, there was a span of 11 bases. The CDR3 length is 13 residues. The data stem from a study of neurological immune-mediated disorders. Study-wide results and caveats: The greatest TCR clonal expansion appeared in HTLV-1-associated myelopathy and the smallest, falling below healthy controls, in multiple sclerosis. The absence of any CDR3 amino acid sequence shared by expanded clones across subjects suggests that repertoires were private in all groups.

Template-switch 5'RACE cDNA synthesis added a 10-nucleotide unique molecular identifier. One entry per CDR3 protein, called by TCRdb with MiXCR from the 5' RACE reads. The sample consists of tens of thousands of distinct CDR3 sequences, 13% to 15% of them appearing once. The chain is built from TRBV12-3 or TRBV12-4 and TRBJ2-5, with D uncertain. The clonotype was recovered from a woman aged 50 to 65 in good health. The sequenced sample consisted of PBMCs. The CDR3 bases are TGTGCCAGCAGTTTCTCCATTATGAAGACCCAGTACTTC. Translated, it gives CASSFSIMKTQYF.